These 20 T cell receptor beta chains originate from one sample sequenced in a study of control samples from healthy donors and cancer patients. Repertoires were generated with immunoSEQ multiplex PCR, while TCRdb's copy carries only in-frame clones and drops some. The table shows about 98,000 clones, with around three quarters occurring only once. Sequencing used blood. The source is a woman aged 25-40 years in good health.

The CDR3 DNA sequence: TGTGCCAGCAGTGCCCCCAGGGGGGCTTCCACAGATACGCAGTATTTT. Protein product: CASSAPRGASTDTQYF. V usage is TRBV6-1 and J usage is TRBJ2-3; D might be TRBD1 (7 bases). CDR1 MNHNS and CDR2 SASEGT come from the germline V gene. V was clipped by 4 bases and J by 2 bases, with 16 bases between them. The CDR3 spans 16 residues.

The chain's CDR3 is CASSEELLYEQYF. The DNA for the CDR3 is TGTGCCAGCAGTGAAGAACTGCTCTACGAGCAGTACTTC. This chain joins TRBV6-1 and TRBJ2-7; D call uncertain. The CDR3 is 13 amino acids. V lost 1 base to trimming and J lost 3 bases, with 7 bases between them. Germline V lookup: CDR1 MNHNS, CDR2 SASEGT.

V gene TRBV29-1 combines with J gene TRBJ2-3; maybe TRBD1 (5 bases). The ends were cut back, 1 base at V and 4 bases at J, with 15 bases in the middle. CDR1 SQVTM and CDR2 ANQGSEA come from the germline V gene. This CDR3 is built from 15 residues. The DNA of the CDR3 is TGCAGCGTTGAAGGGACACTTGCTGGGGCAGATACGCAGTATTTT. The encoded protein is CSVEGTLAGADTQYF.

This clone has just a few counts. The V gene is TRBV12-5, the J gene TRBJ2-7, with D hard to call. V lost 5 bases and J 7 bases, leaving 9 bases between the germline ends. This CDR3 spans 11 amino acids. Germline V gene sequence: CDR1 LGHNT, CDR2 FRNRAP. CDR3 amino acids: CASGLTWEQYF. The CDR3 DNA reads as TGTGCTAGTGGTCTCACGTGGGAGCAGTACTTC.

The V and J genes are TRBV3-1 (or the pseudogene TRBV3-2) and TRBJ2-1; no clear D gene. The germline V and J ends were trimmed by 4 bases and 4 bases, with 14 bases remaining between them. This CDR3 has 15 amino acids. Germline V gives CDR1 LGHDT, CDR2 YNNKEL (reference sequence). The CDR3 loop reads CASSPGLSVYNEQFF. Here the CDR3 DNA reads TGTGCCAGCAGCCCCGGTTTGTCTGTGTACAATGAGCAGTTCTTC.

The V gene is TRBV7-2, the J gene TRBJ2-5; D unclear. This CDR3 is built from 14 residues. CDR1 and CDR2 (germline): SGHTA, FQGNSA. Trimming took 6 bases from V and 1 from J, leaving 12 bases between them. DNA for the CDR3: TGTGCCAGCAGGGACCGACGTGCCCAAGAGACCCAGTACTTC. Protein sequence: CASRDRRAQETQYF.

The chain joins TRBV6-5 to TRBJ1-1, with a weak D call TRBD1 (6 bases). The CDR3 runs 13 residues. CDR1 is MNHEY, CDR2 SVGAGI, per germline. Between the trimmed V and J ends, which lost 6 bases and 1 base, there was a span of 9 bases. The CDR3 sequence is CASRPTGNTEAFF. The CDR3, as DNA: TGTGCCAGCAGGCCGACAGGGAACACTGAAGCTTTCTTT.

The chain employs TRBV6-2 or TRBV6-3 and TRBJ2-4, with D possibly being TRBD1 (5 bases). The ends were cut back, 6 bases at V and 4 bases at J, with 16 bases in the middle. This CDR3 spans 15 amino acids. Germline V gene data show CDR1 as MNHEY and CDR2 as SVGEGT. This CDR3 is CASRPTPGIKNIQYF. The CDR3 DNA reads as TGTGCCAGCAGACCTACACCAGGGATAAAAAACATTCAGTACTTC.

The chain has TRBV7-2 and TRBJ2-7, with a tentative D call TRBD2 (5 bases). V was trimmed by 3 bases and J by 1 base, leaving 16 bases between them. This CDR3 has 16 amino acids. CDR1 is SGHTA and CDR2 is FQGNSA in the germline V gene. The CDR3 sequence is CASSLETRKNSYEQYF. In DNA form, the CDR3 reads TGTGCCAGCAGCTTGGAAACTAGGAAGAATTCCTACGAGCAGTACTTC.

This clone was detected a few times. The chain uses TRBV5-1 and TRBJ1-2; weak D call: TRBD1 (6 bases). V lost 0 bases and J 3 bases, leaving 9 bases between the germline ends. The CDR3 extends over 14 amino acids. Germline V gene lookup returns CDR1 SGHRS and CDR2 YFSETQ. CDR3: CASSLGQADYGYTF. DNA for the CDR3: TGCGCCAGCAGCTTGGGACAGGCGGACTATGGCTACACCTTC. The whole variable domain, remainder taken from reference TRBV5-1 and TRBJ1-2, is KAGVTQTPRYLIKTRGQQVTLSCSPISGHRSVSWYQQTPGQGLQFLFEYFSETQRNKGNFPGRFSGRQFSNSRSEMNVSTLELGDSALYLCASSLGQADYGYTFGSGTRLTVV.

The genes are TRBV9 and TRBJ1-3, with 7 bases that match TRBD1. Germline V gives CDR1 SGDLS, CDR2 YYNGEE. This CDR3 has 14 amino acids. The V and J ends lost 3 bases and 7 bases, in that order; junction bases with no gene match: 7. Written as DNA, the CDR3 is TGTGCCAGCAGCGCCCTGGACAGGACCAACACCATATATTTT. It specifies CASSALDRTNTIYF.

The sample holds a few counts of this clone. V usage is TRBV2 and J usage is TRBJ2-5; the match to TRBD1 covers 7 bases. Germline V gene data show CDR1 as SNHLY and CDR2 as FYNNEI. V lost 6 bases to trimming and J lost 5 bases; unmatched junction nucleotides: 9. The CDR3 loop spans 14 amino acids. CDR3 bases: TGTGCCAGCAGGGCAACAGGGGCTCGGGAGACCCAGTACTTC. It is translated as CASRATGARETQYF.

The chain carries TRBV7-3 and TRBJ1-5; a weak D match, TRBD1 (5 bases). The germline V and J ends were trimmed by 1 base and 3 bases, with 16 bases remaining between them. The germline V gene has CDR1 SGHTA and CDR2 FQGTGA. The CDR3 length is 17 residues. CDR3 in amino acids: CASSLKEVAGPNQPQHF. In nucleotides, the CDR3 is TGTGCCAGCAGCTTAAAAGAGGTGGCAGGGCCCAATCAGCCCCAGCATTTT.

With regard to this clone: The identical CDR3 is also encoded by other nucleotide sequences in the sample. V gene TRBV7-2 combines with J gene TRBJ2-1, with D hard to call. Germline V gene data show CDR1 as SGHTA and CDR2 as FQGNSA. The CDR3 has 13 amino acids. V was trimmed by 0 bases and J by 4 bases, leaving 4 bases between them. In nucleotides, the CDR3 is TGTGCCAGCAGCTTAGCCTTGTACAATGAGCAGTTCTTC. It is translated as CASSLALYNEQFF.

This clone was recorded once. This chain links TRBV14 with TRBJ1-1; weak D call: TRBD1 (6 bases). The CDR3 covers 17 residues. The germline gives CDR1 SGHDN, CDR2 FVKESK. V gave up 2 bases and J gave up 0 bases, with 16 bases separating them. The CDR3 spells CASSQRILTGMNTEAFF. The CDR3 DNA reads as TGTGCCAGCAGCCAAAGGATACTGACAGGTATGAACACTGAAGCTTTCTTT.

The J gene is TRBJ2-6, the V gene TRBV18; D is unclear. The ends were cut back, 0 bases at V and 4 bases at J, with 1 base in the middle. The CDR3 contains 13 residues. Germline V gene sequence: CDR1 KGHSH, CDR2 LQKENI. The CDR3 bases are TGTGCCAGCTCACCACCGGGGGCCAACGTCCTGACTTTC. Translating it yields CASSPPGANVLTF.

The J gene is TRBJ2-5, the V gene TRBV9; D uncertain. The CDR3 is made up of 13 amino acids. Trimming removed 3 bases from V and 4 bases from J, with 10 bases in between. Germline CDR1 and CDR2: SGDLS and YYNGEE. CDR3 DNA sequence: TGTGCCAGCAGCGCCCTCATAGGAGAGACCCAGTACTTC. Translation: CASSALIGETQYF.

This chain connects TRBV13 to TRBJ2-7; TRBD1 might be the D (6 bases). The CDR3 is 14 amino acids. V was pared by 5 bases and J by 2 bases, with 13 bases between. Germline V lookup: CDR1 PRHDT, CDR2 FYEKMQ (reference sequence). The CDR3 loop is CASSLEGTTYEQYF. As DNA, the CDR3 is TGTGCCAGCAGCCTAGAAGGGACAACCTACGAGCAGTACTTC.

The chain couples TRBV3-1 (or the pseudogene TRBV3-2) to TRBJ1-1, with D unclear. CDR1 and CDR2 from the germline V gene are LGHDT and YNNKEL (reference sequence). This CDR3 is 13 amino acids long. V gave up 4 bases and J gave up 6 bases, with 12 bases separating them. The chain's CDR3 is CASSPEQKAEAFF. The CDR3 nucleotides are TGTGCCAGCAGCCCGGAACAGAAGGCTGAAGCTTTCTTT.

In this sample, this clone turned up a few times. The rearrangement uses TRBV9 and TRBJ1-1; D is uncertain. Germline CDR1 reads SGDLS; CDR2 reads YYNGEE. Trimming removed 0 bases from V and 1 base from J, with 13 bases in between. The CDR3 has 16 residues. The CDR3 loop reads CASSVAIREGNTEAFF. CDR3 DNA: TGTGCCAGCAGCGTAGCTATTAGGGAAGGGAACACTGAAGCTTTCTTT.